This T cell receptor beta chain was sequenced during a study of neurological immune-mediated disorders. Per the germline V gene, CDR1 is SGHTA and CDR2 is FQGNSA. The CDR3 sequence is 13 residues long. The starting material, 2 million PBMCs stored at -80 C, gave rise to the unsorted libraries. It was by 5'RACE with 10-nucleotide random UMIs that the cDNA was made. One entry per CDR3 protein, called by TCRdb with MiXCR from the 5' RACE reads. The sample holds 60,000 to 80,000 distinct CDR3 sequences, around 5% seen once. This clonotype was recorded at least ten times. The junction shows a germline mismatch at one end, possibly a read error.

This clonotype was obtained from a woman in her forties or fifties with multiple sclerosis. The genes are TRBV7-2 and TRBJ1-1, with D tentatively TRBD1 (5 bases). Sequenced sample: PBMCs. The CDR3 DNA reads TGTGCCAGCACCTTAACAGGGAACACTGAAGCTTTCTTT. It is translated as CASTLTGNTEAFF.